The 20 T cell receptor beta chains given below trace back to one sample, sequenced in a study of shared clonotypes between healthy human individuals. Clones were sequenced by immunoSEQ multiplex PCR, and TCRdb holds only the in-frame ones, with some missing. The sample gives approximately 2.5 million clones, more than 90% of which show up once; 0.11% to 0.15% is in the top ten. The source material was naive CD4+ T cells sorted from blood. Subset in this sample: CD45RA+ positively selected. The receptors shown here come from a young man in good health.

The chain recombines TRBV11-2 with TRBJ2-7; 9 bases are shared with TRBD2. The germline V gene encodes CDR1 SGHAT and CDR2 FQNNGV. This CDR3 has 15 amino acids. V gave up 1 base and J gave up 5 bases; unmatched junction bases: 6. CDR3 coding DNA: TGTGCCAGCAGCTTAGGGGGACTAGCCCCCGACGAGCAGTACTTC. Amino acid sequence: CASSLGGLAPDEQYF.

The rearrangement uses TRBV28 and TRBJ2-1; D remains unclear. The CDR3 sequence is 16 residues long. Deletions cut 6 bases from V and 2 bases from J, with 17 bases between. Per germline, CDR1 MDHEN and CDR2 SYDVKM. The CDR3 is CASSLPGAVAYNEQFF. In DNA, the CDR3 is TGTGCCAGCAGCTTGCCAGGCGCGGTAGCCTACAATGAGCAGTTCTTC.

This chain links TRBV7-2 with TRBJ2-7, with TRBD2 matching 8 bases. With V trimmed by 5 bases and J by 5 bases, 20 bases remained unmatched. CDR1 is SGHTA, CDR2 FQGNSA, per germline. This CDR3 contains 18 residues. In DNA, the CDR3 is TGTGCCAGCAGCCCAACAGCTAGCGGGCAAGTGGGATCTAACGAGCAGTACTTC. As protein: CASSPTASGQVGSNEQYF.

CDR3 residues: CASGYQPQHF. The CDR3 DNA reads TGTGCCAGCGGATATCAGCCCCAGCATTTT. The rearrangement links TRBV6-5 to TRBJ1-5; D unclear. Looked up from germline, CDR1 is MNHEY and CDR2 is SVGAGI. The CDR3 contains 10 residues. V was shortened by 8 bases and J by 5 bases, with 4 bases between the two germline ends.

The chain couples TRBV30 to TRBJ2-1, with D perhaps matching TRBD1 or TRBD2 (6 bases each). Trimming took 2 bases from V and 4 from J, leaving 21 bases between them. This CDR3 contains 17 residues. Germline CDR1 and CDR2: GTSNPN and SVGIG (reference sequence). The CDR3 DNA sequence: TGTGCCTGGAGTCCCCGAGGGGGGCCGGTTGGTTACAATGAGCAGTTCTTC. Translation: CAWSPRGGPVGYNEQFF. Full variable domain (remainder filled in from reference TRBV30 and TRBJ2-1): SQTIHQWPATLVQPVGSPLSLECTVEGTSNPNLYWYRQAAGRGLQLLFYSVGIGQISSEVPQNLSASRPQDRQFILSSKKLLLSDSGFYLCAWSPRGGPVGYNEQFFGPGTRLTVL.

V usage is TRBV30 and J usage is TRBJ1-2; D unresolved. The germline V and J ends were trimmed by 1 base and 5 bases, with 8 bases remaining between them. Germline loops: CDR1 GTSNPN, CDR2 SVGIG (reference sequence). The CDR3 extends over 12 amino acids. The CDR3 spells CAWSAAVYGYTF. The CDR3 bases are TGTGCCTGGAGTGCAGCAGTGTATGGCTACACCTTC. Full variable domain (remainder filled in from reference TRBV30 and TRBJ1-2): SQTIHQWPATLVQPVGSPLSLECTVEGTSNPNLYWYRQAAGRGLQLLFYSVGIGQISSEVPQNLSASRPQDRQFILSSKKLLLSDSGFYLCAWSAAVYGYTFGSGTRLTVV.

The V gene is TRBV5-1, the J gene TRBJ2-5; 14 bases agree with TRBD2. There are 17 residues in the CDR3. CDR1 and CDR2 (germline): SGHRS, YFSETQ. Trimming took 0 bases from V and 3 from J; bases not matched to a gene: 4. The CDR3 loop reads CASSLAVTSGGEETQYF. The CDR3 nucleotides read TGCGCCAGCAGCTTGGCCGTGACTAGCGGGGGGGAAGAGACCCAGTACTTC.

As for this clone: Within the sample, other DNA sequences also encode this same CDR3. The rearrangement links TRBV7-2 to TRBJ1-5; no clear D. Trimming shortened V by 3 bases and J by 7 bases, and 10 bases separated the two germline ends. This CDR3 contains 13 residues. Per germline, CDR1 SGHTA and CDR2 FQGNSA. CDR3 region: CASSFKGGQPQHF. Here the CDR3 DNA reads TGTGCCAGCAGCTTTAAGGGCGGGCAGCCCCAGCATTTT.

The CDR3: CASSFSGVYGYTF. The CDR3 nucleotides are TGTGCCAGTAGTTTCTCGGGGGTCTATGGCTACACCTTC. The genes are TRBV19 and TRBJ1-2; TRBD1 is a possible D gene (5 bases). The V and J ends lost 5 bases and 4 bases respectively, with 11 bases between them. The CDR3 spans 13 residues. Germline V gives CDR1 LNHDA, CDR2 SQIVND (reference sequence).

CDR3 protein: CASRAGDPQETQYF. The CDR3 DNA follows: TGTGCCAGCAGAGCGGGTGACCCGCAAGAGACCCAGTACTTC. V is TRBV2 and J is TRBJ2-5; tentative D call: TRBD2 (6 bases). With 6 bases removed from V and 2 bases from J, the gap between germline ends came to 13 bases. The length of the CDR3 is 14 residues. The V gene's germline CDR1 is SNHLY and CDR2 FYNNEI.

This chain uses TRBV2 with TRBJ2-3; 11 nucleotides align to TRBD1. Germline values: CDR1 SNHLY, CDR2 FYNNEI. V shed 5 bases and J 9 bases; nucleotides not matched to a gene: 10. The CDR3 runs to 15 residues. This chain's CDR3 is CASSPPRDRGTTQYF. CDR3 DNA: TGTGCCAGCAGTCCCCCCCGGGACAGGGGGACGACGCAGTATTTT.

The CDR3 region is CASRSPGGGNTGELFF. The DNA of the CDR3 is TGTGCCAGCAGGAGCCCGGGAGGGGGAAACACCGGGGAGCTGTTTTTT. V and J are TRBV6-6 and TRBJ2-2; 8 bases agree with TRBD2. Per the germline V gene, CDR1 is MNHNY and CDR2 is SVGAGI (reference sequence). The CDR3 is 16 residues long. The junction had 8 bases not matched to a gene; V was cut back by 6 bases and J by 2 bases.

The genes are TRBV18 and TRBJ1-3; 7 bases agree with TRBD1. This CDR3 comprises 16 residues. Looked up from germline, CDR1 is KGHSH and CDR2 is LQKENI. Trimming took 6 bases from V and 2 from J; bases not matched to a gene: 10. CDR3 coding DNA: TGTGCCAGCTCCCCAAGAGGGGGCAACCCTGGAAACACCATATATTTT. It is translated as CASSPRGGNPGNTIYF.

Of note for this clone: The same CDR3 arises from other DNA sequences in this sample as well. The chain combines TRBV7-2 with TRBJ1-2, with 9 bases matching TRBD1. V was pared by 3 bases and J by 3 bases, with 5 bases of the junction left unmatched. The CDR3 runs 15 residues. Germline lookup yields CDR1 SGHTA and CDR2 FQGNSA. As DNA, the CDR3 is TGTGCCAGCAGCTTGGGACAGGGAGGGTACTATGGCTACACCTTC. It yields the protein CASSLGQGGYYGYTF.

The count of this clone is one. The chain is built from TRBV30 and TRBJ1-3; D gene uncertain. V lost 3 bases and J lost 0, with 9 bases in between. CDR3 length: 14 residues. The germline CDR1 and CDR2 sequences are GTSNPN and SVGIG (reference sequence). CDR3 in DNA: TGTGCCTGGAGAATGGCGAACTCTGGAAACACCATATATTTT. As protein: CAWRMANSGNTIYF.

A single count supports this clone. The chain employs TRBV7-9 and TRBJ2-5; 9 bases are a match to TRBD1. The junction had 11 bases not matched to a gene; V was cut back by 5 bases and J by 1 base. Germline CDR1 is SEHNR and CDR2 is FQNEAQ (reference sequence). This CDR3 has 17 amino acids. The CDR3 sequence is CASSHRGQGPIQETQYF. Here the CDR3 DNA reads TGTGCCAGCAGCCACAGGGGACAGGGCCCGATCCAAGAGACCCAGTACTTC.

CDR3 region: CAIRGGLATNTGELFF. The CDR3 nucleotides are TGTGCCATCAGGGGGGGACTAGCGACGAACACCGGGGAGCTGTTTTTT. The chain employs TRBV10-3 and TRBJ2-2, with 10 nucleotides matching TRBD2. Germline-derived CDR1 and CDR2 are ENHRY and SYGVKD. The CDR3 loop spans 16 amino acids. V was clipped by 6 bases and J by 0 bases; unmatched bases: 4.

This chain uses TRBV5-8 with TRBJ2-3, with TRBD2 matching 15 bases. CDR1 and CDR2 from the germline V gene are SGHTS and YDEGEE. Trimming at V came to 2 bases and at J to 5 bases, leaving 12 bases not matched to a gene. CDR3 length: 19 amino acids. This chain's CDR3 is CASSLQPGLAGGQGDTQYF. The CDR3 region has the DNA TGTGCCAGCAGCTTACAACCGGGACTAGCGGGGGGCCAGGGAGATACGCAGTATTTT.

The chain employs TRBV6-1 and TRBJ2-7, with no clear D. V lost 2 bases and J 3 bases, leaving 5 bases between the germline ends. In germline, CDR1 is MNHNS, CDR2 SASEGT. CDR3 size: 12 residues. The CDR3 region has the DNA TGTGCCAGCAGTGAACCCCGCTACGAGCAGTACTTC. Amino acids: CASSEPRYEQYF.

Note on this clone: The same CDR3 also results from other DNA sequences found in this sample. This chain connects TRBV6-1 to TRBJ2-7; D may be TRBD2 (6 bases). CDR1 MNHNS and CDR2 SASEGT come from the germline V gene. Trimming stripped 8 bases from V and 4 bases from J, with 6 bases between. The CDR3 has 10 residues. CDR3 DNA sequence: TGTGCCAGCGGGGGGTACGAGCAGTACTTC. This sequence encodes CASGGYEQYF.